What follows are 21 T cell receptor beta chains derived from one specimen sequenced in a study of blood T cells in healthy people across ages. A second 7 to 11 cycle PCR used barcoded and J-beta primers. From the 5' RACE reads, TCRdb called clonotypes with MiXCR, one entry per CDR3 protein. The table includes about a million distinct CDR3 sequences, roughly 47% detected once. Sequencing was performed on blood. The receptors come from a woman aged 55 to 70 in good health.

V gene TRBV15 combines with J gene TRBJ1-6, with D perhaps TRBD1 (5 bases). Looked up from germline, CDR1 is LNHNV and CDR2 is YYDKDF (reference sequence). This CDR3 spans 14 amino acids. V lost 2 bases, J lost 4 bases, and 6 bases lay in between. CDR3 DNA: TGTGCCACCAGCAGACAGGGATATAATTCACCCCTCCACTTT. Its protein is CATSRQGYNSPLHF.

This chain uses TRBV12-3 or TRBV12-4 with TRBJ2-4, with D tentatively TRBD1 (6 bases). The CDR3 consists of 15 residues. V was cut by 4 bases and J by 0 bases, with 10 bases left in between. The CDR3 region has the DNA TGTGCCAGCAGTTCAGGGGTTTCAGCCAAAAACATTCAGTACTTC. It specifies CASSSGVSAKNIQYF.

V is TRBV10-3 and J is TRBJ2-2; the match to TRBD2 covers 9 bases. V was pared by 0 bases and J by 5 bases, with 7 bases of the junction left unmatched. This CDR3 is built from 17 residues. Germline V gene lookup returns CDR1 ENHRY and CDR2 SYGVKD. This CDR3 is CAISESGGRAGTGELFF. The CDR3 DNA reads as TGTGCCATCAGTGAGTCGGGCGGGAGGGCCGGTACCGGGGAGCTGTTTTTT.

Note on this clonotype: Mismatch with germline at one junction end may stem from a read error. The V gene is TRBV6-2 or TRBV6-3, the J gene TRBJ1-5; D is possibly TRBD1 (5 bases). In germline, CDR1 is MNHEY, CDR2 SVGEGT. This CDR3 has 13 residues. In DNA, the CDR3 is TGTGCCAGCAGTTGGGGCGCAAATCAGCCACAGCATTTT. Its translation is CASSWGANQPQHF.

The chain links TRBV28 to TRBJ2-5; a weak D match, TRBD1 (6 bases). This CDR3 has 13 residues. Germline V gene lookup returns CDR1 MDHEN and CDR2 SYDVKM. V was clipped by 4 bases and J by 4 bases, with 10 bases between them. CDR3 sequence reads: CASSSWGRETQYF. Written as DNA, the CDR3 is TGTGCCAGCAGTTCGTGGGGGCGAGAGACCCAGTACTTC.

This clonotype was detected only a few times. The CDR3 DNA follows: TGCAGTGCTAGAGGAAGGAGGAGCGGAACTAGCTCCTACAATGAGCAGTTCTTC. This encodes CSARGRRSGTSSYNEQFF. The rearrangement links TRBV20-1 to TRBJ2-1, with TRBD2 as a possible D gene (5 bases). Germline V lookup: CDR1 DFQATT, CDR2 SNEGSKA (reference sequence). There are 18 residues in the CDR3. The V end was cut by 1 base, the J end by 0 bases, with 19 bases between.

V gene TRBV4-1 combines with J gene TRBJ2-5; 8 nucleotides line up with TRBD2. V was clipped by 1 base and J by 5 bases; unmatched bases: 6. CDR1 and CDR2 (germline): MGHRA, YSYEKL. This CDR3 spans 15 amino acids. The CDR3 spells CASSQVGLAWETQYF. The CDR3 bases are TGCGCCAGCAGCCAAGTAGGACTAGCTTGGGAGACCCAGTACTTC.

The gene calls are TRBV20-1 and TRBJ2-1; TRBD1 matches 7 bases. This CDR3 region has 15 residues. V shed 0 bases, J shed 4 bases, and the junction held 6 bases outside the gene matches. Per the germline V gene, CDR1 is DFQATT and CDR2 is SNEGSKA (reference sequence). CDR3 amino acids: CSARDSGTVYNEQFF. In DNA form, the CDR3 reads TGCAGTGCTAGAGATTCCGGGACAGTTTACAATGAGCAGTTCTTC.

A few counts support this clonotype. The chain carries TRBV25-1 and TRBJ2-5; 9 nucleotides align to TRBD1. The CDR3 contains 15 residues. With V trimmed by 6 bases and J by 4 bases, 9 bases remained unmatched. Germline CDR1 MGHDK, CDR2 SYGVNS. CDR3 sequence: CASSPGQGIGETQYF. The DNA of the CDR3 is TGTGCCAGCAGCCCGGGACAGGGAATAGGAGAGACCCAGTACTTC.

A remark on this clonotype: An end of the junction does not agree with germline; a read error may underlie this. The chain employs TRBV29-1 and TRBJ2-7; a weak D match, TRBD1 (6 bases). CDR3 length equals 14 residues. Per the germline V gene, CDR1 is SQVTM and CDR2 is ANQGSEA. Here the CDR3 reads CSVDGGYPSHEQYF. CDR3 nucleotide sequence: TGCAGCGTTGATGGGGGCTATCCCTCCCACGAGCAGTACTTC.

This sequence joins TRBV20-1 and TRBJ2-7; 7 bases map to TRBD2. Per germline, CDR1 DFQATT and CDR2 SNEGSKA (reference sequence). V lost 7 bases and J lost 3; bases outside the gene matches: 9. The CDR3 is 13 residues long. CDR3 loop: CSVNRVAGYEQYF. The DNA of the CDR3 is TGCAGTGTTAATAGAGTAGCGGGCTACGAGCAGTACTTC.

This clonotype was seen only a few times. The chain is built from TRBV29-1 and TRBJ1-2; D is unresolved. V was clipped by 4 bases and J by 8 bases, with 17 bases between them. The CDR3 extends over 13 amino acids. Germline CDR1 and CDR2: SQVTM and ANQGSEA. CDR3 nucleotides: TGCAGCGTTGTGTGGGAAAACGAACGGGGCTACACCTTC. Amino acid sequence: CSVVWENERGYTF.

The V and J genes are TRBV7-2 and TRBJ2-1; D uncertain. Germline CDR1 and CDR2: SGHTA and FQGNSA. The ends were cut back, 5 bases at V and 8 bases at J, with 16 bases in the middle. The CDR3 runs to 14 residues. CDR3 sequence (DNA): TGTGCCAGCAGCCCCGCGGCTGCTACCTATGAGCAGTTCTTC. Protein: CASSPAAATYEQFF.

This clonotype was counted a few times. This chain uses TRBV6-6 with TRBJ1-4; 7 nucleotides line up with TRBD1. Germline V gene lookup returns CDR1 MNHNY and CDR2 SVGAGI (reference sequence). The CDR3 is 17 amino acids. V shed 2 bases and J 8 bases; nucleotides not matched to a gene: 14. The CDR3 nucleotides are TGTGCCAGCAGTTACGCCCCGGTCGGCAGGGGGAAGGAAAAACTGTTTTTT. Its translation: CASSYAPVGRGKEKLFF.

This clonotype came up a few times. The rearrangement links TRBV6-6 to TRBJ1-2; D is unclear. Looked up from germline, CDR1 is MNHNY and CDR2 is SVGAGI (reference sequence). The CDR3 contains 16 residues. Trimming cost V 6 bases and J 0 bases, with 17 bases left between them. The CDR3, as DNA: TGTGCCAGCAGCCCACCTCGTGGTCGGGCTAACTATGGCTACACCTTC. Its protein product is CASSPPRGRANYGYTF.

This chain uses TRBV12-3 or TRBV12-4 with TRBJ2-3, with D possibly matching TRBD1 (5 bases). The CDR3 runs 14 residues. Trimming removed 3 bases at V and 3 bases at J, with 10 bases between. The CDR3 region has the DNA TGTGCCAGCAGTTTGTTCCAGGGAACAGATACGCAGTATTTT. Protein sequence: CASSLFQGTDTQYF.

This clonotype was picked up one time. V and J are TRBV5-4 and TRBJ2-1; D is unclear. Per the germline V gene, CDR1 is SGHNT and CDR2 is YYREEE (reference sequence). The CDR3 runs to 13 residues. Deletions cut 0 bases from V and 7 bases from J, with 8 bases between. The CDR3 spells CASSLVARNEQFF. The CDR3 DNA follows: TGTGCCAGCAGCTTGGTGGCTAGGAATGAGCAGTTCTTC.

This rearrangement joins TRBV20-1 to TRBJ2-7; either TRBD1 or TRBD2 may fit D (6 bases each). The J call may be in error: the DNA end matches TRBJ2-5 better. Germline V lookup: CDR1 DFQATT, CDR2 SNEGSKA (reference sequence). The CDR3 consists of 15 residues. CDR3 region: CSARDAGRGRETQYF. The CDR3 DNA follows: TGCAGTGCTAGAGACGCAGGACGGGGGCGGGAGACCCAGTACTTC.

This CDR3 is CSVEGSGAPDTQYF. In DNA form, the CDR3 reads TGCAGCGTTGAAGGATCAGGGGCGCCAGATACGCAGTATTTT. V usage is TRBV29-1 and J usage is TRBJ2-3; weak D call: TRBD1 (6 bases). Trimming removed 1 base from V and 4 bases from J, with 12 bases in between. Germline assignment: CDR1 SQVTM and CDR2 ANQGSEA. The CDR3 is made up of 14 amino acids.

This clonotype was detected only a few times. The J gene is TRBJ2-7, the V gene TRBV11-2; no clear D. V was pared by 6 bases and J by 2 bases, with 14 bases between. Germline V lookup: CDR1 SGHAT, CDR2 FQNNGV. CDR3 length: 14 residues. CDR3 DNA sequence: TGTGCCAGCAGTATGGTTAACCGAGCCTACGAGCAGTACTTC. It yields the protein CASSMVNRAYEQYF. Based on the CDR3 plus reference TRBV11-2 and TRBJ2-7, the full variable domain is EAGVAQSPRYKIIEKRQSVAFWCNPISGHATLYWYQQILGQGPKLLIQFQNNGVVDDSQLPKDRFSAERLKGVDSTLKIQPAKLEDSAVYLCASSMVNRAYEQYFGPGTRLTVT.

In its sample, this clonotype was seen many times. This chain connects TRBV7-9 to TRBJ2-6; no definite D call. CDR1 is SEHNR and CDR2 is FQNEAQ in the germline V gene (reference sequence). Trimming took 0 bases from V and 0 from J, leaving 9 bases between them. The CDR3 covers 17 residues. DNA of the CDR3: TGTGCCAGCAGCTTAGCGGGCAGCTACTCTGGGGCCAACGTCCTGACTTTC. Translation: CASSLAGSYSGANVLTF.